These 25 T cell receptor beta chains were sequenced from one sample in a study of blood T cell repertoires in COVID-19. Assay: immunoSEQ multiplex PCR; the TCRdb copy retains only in-frame clones and omits some. This repertoire shows more than 95,000 clones, roughly 80% found once; its top ten account for 18%. Sequencing input: peripheral blood. These receptors were obtained from a man at least 80 years old with acute or convalescent COVID-19.

J is TRBJ1-5 and V is TRBV28; D gene uncertain. Trimming took off 4 bases at V and 9 bases at J, with 10 bases between the two ends. Looked up from germline, CDR1 is MDHEN and CDR2 is SYDVKM. The CDR3 runs 12 residues. CDR3 in amino acids: CASSSYALPQHF. CDR3 coding DNA: TGTGCCAGCAGTTCCTATGCCCTGCCCCAGCATTTT.

This clone was counted only a few times. The J gene is TRBJ2-5, the V gene TRBV9; 8 positions match TRBD1. Trimming at V came to 4 bases and at J to 0 bases, leaving 14 bases not matched to a gene. Germline CDR1 and CDR2: SGDLS and YYNGEE. The CDR3 sequence is 18 residues long. The CDR3 coding sequence is TGTGCCAGCAGCTCAGGGGAACAGGGGGGACCGTACCAAGAGACCCAGTACTTC. Protein sequence: CASSSGEQGGPYQETQYF.

This sequence joins TRBV10-3 and TRBJ2-3, with D maybe TRBD1 (6 bases). V lost 10 bases and J 3 bases, leaving 8 bases between the germline ends. Germline V gene lookup returns CDR1 ENHRY and CDR2 SYGVKD. The CDR3 contains 11 residues. Here the CDR3 reads CASGQTDTQYF. The CDR3 nucleotides are TGTGCCAGTGGACAGACAGATACGCAGTATTTT.

This chain connects TRBV5-1 to TRBJ2-2, with 10 bases matching TRBD2. The CDR3 has 15 residues. In germline, CDR1 is SGHRS, CDR2 YFSETQ. V was pared by 3 bases and J by 2 bases, with 1 base of the junction left unmatched. CDR3 nucleotides: TGCGCCAGCAGCTGGACTAGCGGAAACACCGGGGAGCTGTTTTTT. It is translated as CASSWTSGNTGELFF.

This clone occurred a few times. CDR3 DNA sequence: TGCGCCAGCAGCTCCGACAGGGGCGGTTCACCCCTCCACTTT. It codes for CASSSDRGGSPLHF. The gene calls are TRBV5-1 and TRBJ1-6; TRBD1 agrees at 8 bases. This CDR3 has 14 amino acids. V lost 3 bases and J lost 9; bases outside the gene matches: 5. In germline, CDR1 is SGHRS, CDR2 YFSETQ.

This chain connects TRBV3-1 (or the pseudogene TRBV3-2) to TRBJ1-1, with 7 bases lining up with TRBD1. The CDR3 loop spans 17 amino acids. V was clipped by 4 bases and J by 1 base; unmatched bases: 12. The germline V gene encodes CDR1 LGHDT and CDR2 YNNKEL (reference sequence). The CDR3, as DNA: TGTGCCAGCAGCCGACTCAGTAGGGGACAGAAGAACACTGAAGCTTTCTTT. Its translation: CASSRLSRGQKNTEAFF.

This clone showed up just once. This chain connects TRBV28 to TRBJ2-3; the match to TRBD2 covers 10 bases. In germline, CDR1 is MDHEN, CDR2 SYDVKM. This CDR3 is built from 14 residues. V trimming: 7 bases; J trimming: 4 bases; junction bases outside the gene matches: 5. The CDR3 DNA reads TGTGCCAGCACCAGCGGGGGGGCGTCAGATACGCAGTATTTT. Its translation is CASTSGGASDTQYF. The full variable domain, completed using reference TRBV28 and TRBJ2-3, is DVKVTQSSRYLVKRTGEKVFLECVQDMDHENMFWYRQDPGLGLRLIYFSYDVKMKEKGDIPEGYSVSREKKERFSLILESASTNQTSMYLCASTSGGASDTQYFGPGTRLTVL.

This sequence joins TRBV30 and TRBJ2-7; the match to TRBD2 covers 8 bases. Germline V CDR1 and CDR2: GTSNPN, SVGIG (reference sequence). V trimming: 1 base; J trimming: 2 bases; junction bases outside the gene matches: 4. The CDR3 runs 14 residues. The CDR3: CAWSGAGGAYEQYF. CDR3 nucleotides: TGTGCCTGGAGTGGGGCGGGGGGCGCCTACGAGCAGTACTTC.

The chain uses TRBV30 and TRBJ2-5; possible D gene TRBD2, 5 bases. Germline CDR1 reads GTSNPN; CDR2 reads SVGIG (reference sequence). The length of the CDR3 is 13 residues. Trimming removed 5 bases from V and 5 bases from J, with 15 bases in between. CDR3 nucleotide sequence: TGTGCCTGGGCCCTTGGTAGCGCGGAGACCCAGTACTTC. Protein sequence: CAWALGSAETQYF.

The chain has TRBV30 and TRBJ1-1; TRBD1 agrees at 7 bases. This CDR3 contains 14 residues. With 4 bases clipped from V and 4 bases from J, the junction kept 9 bases outside the gene matches. Looked up from germline, CDR1 is GTSNPN and CDR2 is SVGIG (reference sequence). In nucleotides, the CDR3 is TGTGCCTGGACCATGACAGGGCGGGGCACTGAAGCTTTCTTT. The encoded protein is CAWTMTGRGTEAFF.

The chain has TRBV5-1 and TRBJ2-7; D uncertain. This CDR3 has 14 residues. CDR1 is SGHRS and CDR2 is YFSETQ in the germline V gene. V was clipped by 0 bases and J by 6 bases, with 13 bases between them. The CDR3: CASSLGAQSSEQYF. CDR3 in DNA: TGCGCCAGCAGCTTGGGGGCCCAAAGCAGCGAGCAGTACTTC.

As to this clone: The conserved closing phenylalanine or tryptophan is absent in this CDR3, likely reflecting a read error. No DNA is shown, since the ends of the CDR3 on it are uncertain; the CDR3 is the one TCRdb lists. CDR3 sequence: CASSYPTGRVV. V and J are TRBV6-2 or TRBV6-3 and TRBJ1-1; the table names TRBD1, a call not compared with the DNA. Germline CDR1 MNHEY, CDR2 SVGEGT. The CDR3 region is 11 residues in length, termini included.

The chain combines TRBV18 with TRBJ1-5, with 10 nucleotides matching TRBD1. The germline V gene has CDR1 KGHSH and CDR2 LQKENI. The CDR3 covers 17 residues. V shed 5 bases and J 4 bases; nucleotides not matched to a gene: 11. The CDR3 reads CASSSLPGQGLNQPQHF. The CDR3 DNA sequence: TGTGCCAGCTCATCCCTTCCGGGACAGGGGCTTAATCAGCCCCAGCATTTT.

The rearrangement joins TRBV7-5 to TRBJ1-1; TRBD1 is taken as the D call from the table, unchecked against the DNA. TRBV7-5 is a pseudogene. There are 15 residues in the CDR3. CDR3 nucleotides: TGTGCCTATAAAATTTTACGCCCATGGGCAACTGAAGCTTTCTTT. It yields the protein CAYKILRPWATEAFF.

J is TRBJ2-7 and V is TRBV30; weak D call: TRBD2 (5 bases). The CDR3 totals 12 residues. Trimming removed 4 bases at V and 5 bases at J, with 12 bases between. Germline V gene lookup returns CDR1 GTSNPN and CDR2 SVGIG (reference sequence). CDR3 nucleotides: TGTGCCTGGAACGTCGGGGTTCACGAGCAGTACTTC. Protein sequence: CAWNVGVHEQYF.

V gene TRBV11-2 combines with J gene TRBJ2-1; TRBD1 aligns across 10 bases. With V trimmed by 5 bases and J by 9 bases, 10 bases remained unmatched. The CDR3 length is 15 residues. Germline CDR1 reads SGHAT; CDR2 reads FQNNGV. The CDR3 region is CASSIDRGLASEQFF. The CDR3 nucleotides read TGTGCCAGCAGCATCGACAGGGGGCTGGCCAGTGAGCAGTTCTTC.

This chain's CDR3 is CASSPPMRAETQYF. CDR3 nucleotide sequence: TGTGCCAGCAGTCCCCCCATGCGGGCGGAGACCCAGTACTTC. This chain connects TRBV28 to TRBJ2-5; D is possibly TRBD2 (5 bases). CDR3 length: 14 amino acids. Germline V gene lookup returns CDR1 MDHEN and CDR2 SYDVKM. V dropped 5 bases and J dropped 5 bases, with 15 bases sitting between them.

V usage is TRBV19 and J usage is TRBJ1-1; TRBD1 might be the D (6 bases). Trimming left V 5 bases short and J 3 bases short, with 13 bases between. This CDR3 region has 14 residues. Germline values: CDR1 LNHDA, CDR2 SQIVND (reference sequence). This CDR3 is CASSDGQKYTEAFF. The CDR3 DNA reads TGTGCCAGTAGTGATGGACAGAAGTACACTGAAGCTTTCTTT. Together with reference TRBV19 and TRBJ1-1, the CDR3 gives the full variable domain: DGGITQSPKYLFRKEGQNVTLSCEQNLNHDAMYWYRQDPGQGLRLIYYSQIVNDFQKGDIAEGYSVSREKKESFPLTVTSAQKNPTAFYLCASSDGQKYTEAFFGQGTRLTVV.

The chain employs TRBV30 and TRBJ2-3, with D hard to call. The germline V and J ends were trimmed by 0 bases and 2 bases, with 9 bases remaining between them. CDR3 length: 14 amino acids. Germline V CDR1 and CDR2: GTSNPN, SVGIG (reference sequence). Written as DNA, the CDR3 is TGTGCCTGGAGTGTCCGGGTTCCCACAGATACGCAGTATTTT. Translation: CAWSVRVPTDTQYF.

J is TRBJ2-7 and V is TRBV5-6; 12 bases fit TRBD1. The trim removed 2 bases at V and 5 bases at J, leaving 5 bases unmatched. CDR1 is SGHDT and CDR2 is YYEEEE in the germline V gene. The CDR3 runs to 15 residues. This CDR3 reads CASSFRGTGGHEQYF. DNA of the CDR3: TGTGCCAGCAGCTTCCGCGGGACAGGGGGCCACGAGCAGTACTTC. The full variable domain, in which reference TRBV5-6 and TRBJ2-7 provide the parts outside the CDR3, is DAGVTQSPTHLIKTRGQQVTLRCSPKSGHDTVSWYQQALGQGPQFIFQYYEEEERQRGNFPDRFSGHQFPNYSSELNVNALLLGDSALYLCASSFRGTGGHEQYFGPGTRLTVT.

This clone was detected a few times. V gene TRBV30 combines with J gene TRBJ1-1, with a possible D match to TRBD1 (5 bases). The CDR3 loop spans 15 amino acids. Trimming removed 4 bases at V and 1 base at J, with 16 bases between. Germline CDR1 GTSNPN, CDR2 SVGIG (reference sequence). The CDR3 is CAWNRGREKNTEAFF. CDR3 DNA: TGTGCCTGGAATCGGGGGAGGGAGAAGAACACTGAAGCTTTCTTT.

The chain couples TRBV24-1 to TRBJ1-1, with 7 bases that match TRBD1. V shed 2 bases and J 7 bases; nucleotides not matched to a gene: 9. CDR1 and CDR2 (germline): KGHDR, SFDVKD. The CDR3 has 15 residues. In DNA form, the CDR3 reads TGTGCCACCAGTGATTCGAGCCGACAGGGACTTGAAGCTTTCTTT. Its translation is CATSDSSRQGLEAFF.

CDR3 coding DNA: TGTGCCAGCAGCGACAGGGGGGAGAACACTGAAGCTTTCTTT. This codes for CASSDRGENTEAFF. The rearrangement joins TRBV5-4 to TRBJ1-1; TRBD1 matches 9 bases. The CDR3 length is 14 residues. With 4 bases clipped from V and 1 base from J, the junction kept 2 bases outside the gene matches. Per the germline V gene, CDR1 is SGHNT and CDR2 is YYREEE (reference sequence).

This chain joins TRBV9 and TRBJ2-2; D is unresolved. Germline assignment: CDR1 SGDLS and CDR2 YYNGEE. The V end lost 2 bases, the J end lost 0 bases, and 5 bases lay between the germline ends. The CDR3 runs to 14 residues. The CDR3 DNA reads as TGTGCCAGCAGCGTGACTCCGAACACCGGGGAGCTGTTTTTT. Its translation: CASSVTPNTGELFF.

This clone was recorded only once. This chain connects TRBV12-2 to TRBJ2-3; the table's D gene call, TRBD2, was not cross checked with the DNA. TRBV12-2 is a pseudogene locus. The CDR3 has 13 amino acids. The CDR3 region has the DNA TGTGCAAGTCGCGAAAATCTAGTTGGTACGCAGTATTTT. This encodes CASRENLVGTQYF.